The rows below give T cell receptor beta chains drawn from one sample of a study of cytotoxic CD8 clonotypes in ibrutinib-treated CLL. The table came from immunoSEQ multiplex PCR; TCRdb's copy has only in-frame clones and leaves some out. The table includes approximately 350,000 clones, 67% detected once. Sequencing was performed on PBMCs, taken after 36 months of ibrutinib treatment. The source is a human donor with chronic lymphocytic leukemia. CDR3s include the opening cysteine and the closing phenylalanine or tryptophan. Each record gives: J gene, D gene, clone size, V gene, CDR3 DNA, CDR3 protein. The D gene is left open where the match is weak. Clone size appears in some rows only: once, few, many, or a class for an expanded clone.

>TRBJ1-1|NA|NA|TRBV25-1
TGTGCCAGCAGTCGCCCCGGGAACACTGAAGCTTTCTTT
CASSRPGNTEAFF
>TRBJ1-1|NA|few|TRBV29-1
TGCAGCGGCAGGGAGTCGGCCACTGAAGCTTTCTTT
CSGRESATEAFF
>TRBJ2-7|TRBD2|NA|TRBV9
TGTGCCAGCAGCGTAGCCGGGGAGGGCCCCTTGGCCTACGAGCAGTACTTC
CASSVAGEGPLAYEQYF
>TRBJ2-7|NA|NA|TRBV28
TGTGCCAGCAGTTTCCCCGGCCTCTATCAGCAGTACTTC
CASSFPGLYQQYF
>TRBJ2-2|NA|once|TRBV7-2
TGTGCCAGCAGCTCTCCGAGGGGGGCGAACACCGGGGAGCTGTTTTTT
CASSSPRGANTGELFF
>TRBJ2-1|NA|few|TRBV29-1
TGCAGCGTAGGCAGGGGACATGATGAGCAGTTCTTC
CSVGRGHDEQFF
>TRBJ1-2|NA|NA|TRBV2
TGTGCCAGCAGTCCCGACAGGAGCTATGGCTACACCTTC
CASSPDRSYGYTF
>TRBJ2-7|TRBD2|NA|TRBV13
TGTGCCAGCAGCTTAGGCTCTGATAGCGGGAGGGCTCTCGAGCAGTACTTC
CASSLGSDSGRALEQYF
>TRBJ2-5|NA|few|TRBV7-2
TGTGCCAGCAGCTTTCCTAGTGTGGCGACCCAGTACTTC
CASSFPSVATQYF
>TRBJ1-5|TRBD1|NA|TRBV2
TGTGCCAGCAGAGCAGGGACAGTTTTACTTCAGCCCCAGCATTTT
CASRAGTVLLQPQHF
>TRBJ2-3|TRBD1|NA|TRBV11-2
TGTGCCAGCAGCCCATGGACAGGGGACACAGATACGCAGTATTTT
CASSPWTGDTDTQYF
>TRBJ1-1|NA|few|TRBV7-9
TGTGCCAGCAGCTTAGGGCGCGCTGAAGCTTTCTTT
CASSLGRAEAFF
>TRBJ1-2|NA|few|TRBV2
TGTGCCAGCAGTGAACACTCGAGGAACTATGGCTACACCTTC
CASSEHSRNYGYTF
>TRBJ2-5|NA|NA|TRBV29-1
TGCAGCGTTGAATTGTTCAGGGCGGAGACCCAGTACTTC
CSVELFRAETQYF
>TRBJ2-1|TRBD2|NA|TRBV2
TGTGCCAGCGTTACTAGCGGGGGGGCCGATGAGCAGTTCTTC
CASVTSGGADEQFF
>TRBJ2-1|NA|few|TRBV11-2
TGTGCCAGCACCCTCAGGGCCTACAATGAGCAGTTCTTC
CASTLRAYNEQFF
>TRBJ2-1|NA|NA|TRBV15
TGTGCCACCAGCAGAGATCTGGTCCACTACAATGAGCAGTTCTTC
CATSRDLVHYNEQFF
>TRBJ1-2|NA|NA|TRBV29-1
TGCAGCGTTGAAGTCCCCGGGTTCTATGGCTACACCTTC
CSVEVPGFYGYTF
>TRBJ1-1|TRBD1|NA|TRBV28
TGTGCCAGCAGCGCGGGACAGGGGAACACTGAAGCTTTCTTT
CASSAGQGNTEAFF
>TRBJ2-2|NA|NA|TRBV25-1
TGTGCCAGCAGTGACTTAGGGTTTGAGCTGTTTTTT
CASSDLGFELFF
>TRBJ1-2|NA|NA|TRBV6-1
TGTGCCAGCAGTGAAGTCGGTTATGGCTACACCTTC
CASSEVGYGYTF
>TRBJ1-3|NA|few|TRBV6-6
TGTGCCAGCAATTACGGGCCGAGCTCTGGAAACACCATATATTTT
CASNYGPSSGNTIYF
>TRBJ2-7|NA|NA|TRBV7-3
TGTGCCAGCAGCTTCTCCGGCGGTAACTACGAGCAGTACTTC
CASSFSGGNYEQYF
>TRBJ2-1|TRBD2|NA|TRBV7-2
TGTGCCAGCAGTTTCGGACTAGCGGGGTTTGAGCAGTTCTTC
CASSFGLAGFEQFF
>TRBJ1-2|NA|NA|TRBV4-1
TGCGCCAGCAGCCCCCCCTCCTACAAAAATCGGGGTGGCTACACCTTC
CASSPPSYKNRGGYTF
>TRBJ2-1|NA|NA|TRBV4-1
TGCGCCAGCAGCCAAGGTACGGGCAATGAGCAGTTCTTC
CASSQGTGNEQFF
>TRBJ2-1|NA|NA|TRBV5-1
TGCGCCAGCAGCTCAGGACAGATTTTTTACAATGAGCAGTTCTTC
CASSSGQIFYNEQFF
>TRBJ1-2|TRBD1|NA|TRBV5-4
TGTGCCAGCAGCATCGGGACAGAGGTTGGCTACACCTTC
CASSIGTEVGYTF
>TRBJ1-5|NA|NA|TRBV11-2
TGTGCCAGCAGCATTAGTGGGGCTAATCAGCCCCAGCATTTT
CASSISGANQPQHF
>TRBJ2-2|NA|NA|TRBV18
TGTGCCAGCTCACCACCCGGATATGTGGAGCTGTTTTTT
CASSPPGYVELFF
>TRBJ2-3|TRBD1|NA|TRBV12-5
TGTGCTAGTGTTGGGGACAGGACTTACACAGATACGCAGTATTTT
CASVGDRTYTDTQYF
>TRBJ2-3|NA|NA|TRBV2
TGTGCCAGCAGCCCCAGAAACACAGATACGCAGTATTTT
CASSPRNTDTQYF
>TRBJ2-7|TRBD2|NA|TRBV19
TGTGCCAGTAGTATGACTAGCGGGAGTTTCGAGCAGTACTTC
CASSMTSGSFEQYF
>TRBJ1-1|TRBD1|NA|TRBV19
TGTGCCAGTAGTATCCGGACAGGGGGCTTTACTGAAGCTTTCTTT
CASSIRTGGFTEAFF
>TRBJ2-3|NA|NA|TRBV4-1
TGCGCCAGCAGCCAAGAAGCGGGCGGTGCCACAGATACGCAGTATTTT
CASSQEAGGATDTQYF
>TRBJ1-1|NA|NA|TRBV28
TGTGCCAGCAGTTTGTGGGTCACTGAAGCTTTCTTT
CASSLWVTEAFF
>TRBJ2-7|NA|NA|TRBV14
TGTGCCAGCAGCCAAGATTGGCATTGGGCTGGCACGTACGAGCAGTACTTC
CASSQDWHWAGTYEQYF
>TRBJ2-5|TRBD2|NA|TRBV6-5
TGTGCCAGCAGTTACTCGTCGCGGGAGGGCCCCGAGACCCAGTACTTC
CASSYSSREGPETQYF
>TRBJ1-2|NA|NA|TRBV4-2
TGTGCCAGCAGCCAAGACCGTAACTATGGCTACACCTTC
CASSQDRNYGYTF
>TRBJ2-7|NA|NA|TRBV7-6
TGTGCCAGCAGCTTAGACGACGGATTCTCCTACGAGCAGTACTTC
CASSLDDGFSYEQYF
>TRBJ2-7|TRBD2|NA|TRBV7-2
TGTGCCAGCACTAGCGGGGGGGCCAACTACGAGCAGTACTTC
CASTSGGANYEQYF
>TRBJ1-5|TRBD1|once|TRBV18
TGTGCCAGCTCGCTTGGGACAGGGGGCAACAATCAGCCCCAGCATTTT
CASSLGTGGNNQPQHF
>TRBJ2-6|NA|NA|TRBV28
TGTGCCAGCAGGCTACAGGGGAGGGGCTCTGGGGCCAACGTCCTGACTTTC
CASRLQGRGSGANVLTF
>TRBJ2-7|NA|NA|TRBV5-6
TGTGCCAGCAGCTTGATGTGGCGCGAGCAGTACTTC
CASSLMWREQYF
>TRBJ2-1|TRBD2|NA|TRBV29-1
TGCAGCGTCCTGGGACTAGCGGGACAATCCTACAATGAGCAGTTCTTC
CSVLGLAGQSYNEQFF
>TRBJ2-1|NA|NA|TRBV18
TGTGCCAGCTCACCCCGGTCTGTGGATGAGCAGTTCTTC
CASSPRSVDEQFF
>TRBJ2-6|NA|NA|TRBV5-6
TGTGCCAGCAGCTTGGAAGGGGCAGGGGCCAACGTCCTGACTTTC
CASSLEGAGANVLTF
>TRBJ2-7|TRBD1|NA|TRBV27
TGTGCCAGCAGTTCGTACAGGGGGCGTTACGAGCAGTACTTC
CASSSYRGRYEQYF